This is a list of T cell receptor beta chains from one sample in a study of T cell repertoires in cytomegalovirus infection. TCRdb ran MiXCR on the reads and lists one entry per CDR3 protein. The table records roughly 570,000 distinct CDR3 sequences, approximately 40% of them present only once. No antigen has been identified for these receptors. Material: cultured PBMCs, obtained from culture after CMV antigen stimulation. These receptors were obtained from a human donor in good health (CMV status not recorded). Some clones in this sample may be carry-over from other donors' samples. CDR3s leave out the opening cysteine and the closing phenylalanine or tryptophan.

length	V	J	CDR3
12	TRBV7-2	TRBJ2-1	ASSMGPSGDEQF
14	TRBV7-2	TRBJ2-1	ASTTFAGAHYNEQF
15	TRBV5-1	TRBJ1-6	ASSLISRSNGNSPLH
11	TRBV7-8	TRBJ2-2	ASSTWGTGELF
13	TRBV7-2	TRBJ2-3	ASSLRTTSTDTQY
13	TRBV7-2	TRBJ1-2	ASSSQSGSSYGYT
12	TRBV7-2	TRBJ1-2	ASSLGGANYGYT
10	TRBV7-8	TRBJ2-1	ASRIVGNEQF
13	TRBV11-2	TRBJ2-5	ASSLRSAHQETQY
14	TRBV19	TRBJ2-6	ASRGQRISGANVLT
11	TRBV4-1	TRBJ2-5	ASSLDRTETQY
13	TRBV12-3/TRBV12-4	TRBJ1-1	ASALRQGLNTEAF
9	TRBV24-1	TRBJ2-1	ATSDWREQF
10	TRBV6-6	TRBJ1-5	ASKGGNQPQH
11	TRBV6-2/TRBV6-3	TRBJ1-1	ASRGTGGPEAF
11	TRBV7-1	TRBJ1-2	ASSPPGGYGYT
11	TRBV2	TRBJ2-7	ASSEQGRAEQY
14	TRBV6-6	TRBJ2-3	ASSYVAGAVTDTQY
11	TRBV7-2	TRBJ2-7	ASSFPYGVEQY
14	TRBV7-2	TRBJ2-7	ASSFEATGAGYEQY
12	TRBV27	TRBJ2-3	ASSLSRDTDTQY
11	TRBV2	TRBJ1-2	ASSAGRVKGYT
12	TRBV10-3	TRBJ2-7	ATMNRDMTYEQY
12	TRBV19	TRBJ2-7	ASSPLAGGGEQY
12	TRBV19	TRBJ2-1	ASSITGGMEEQF
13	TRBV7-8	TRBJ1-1	ASTLWVGGGTEAF
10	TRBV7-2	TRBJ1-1	ASSVQGLGAF
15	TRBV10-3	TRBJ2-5	AISRSVGGRSQETQY
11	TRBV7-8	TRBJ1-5	ARGGPQWMPQH
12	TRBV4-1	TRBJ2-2	ASSQDSVNGELF
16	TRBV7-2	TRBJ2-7	ASSLKTSGRPRSYEQY
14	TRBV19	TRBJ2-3	ASSIAAVAGADTQY
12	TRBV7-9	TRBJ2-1	ASSFEGARNEQF
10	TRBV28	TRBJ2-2	ASSSRPGELF
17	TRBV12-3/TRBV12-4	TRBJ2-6	ASTKGRRGLDSGANVLT
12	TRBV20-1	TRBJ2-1	SATDSSSYNEQF
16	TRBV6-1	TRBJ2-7	ASSVGAGGTSRSYEQY
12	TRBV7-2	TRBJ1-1	ASSLGPTLTEAF
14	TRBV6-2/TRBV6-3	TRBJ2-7	ASSYSPGGRSFEQY
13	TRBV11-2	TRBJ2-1	ASSLGVISSNEQF
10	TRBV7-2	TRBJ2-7	ASSLIGYEQY
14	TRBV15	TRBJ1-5	ATSRDGSRAGEPQH
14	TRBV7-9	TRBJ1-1	ASSLGTGGLNTEAF
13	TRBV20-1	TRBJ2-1	SAKTGTSGINEQF
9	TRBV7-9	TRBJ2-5	ASSATGAQY